This T cell receptor beta chain was sequenced in a study of blood T cell repertoires in COVID-19. This clone was observed once. The CDR3 has 16 residues. The V segment lost 5 bases and the J segment 6 bases; nucleotides outside the gene matches: 9. Germline V gene data show CDR1 as SSHAT and CDR2 as FNYEAQ (reference sequence). Original processing notes: Quantification of nucleated cells was approximated via reference gene primer amplification. Here immunoSEQ multiplex PCR was the method, and the copy in TCRdb shows in-frame clones only, minus some. V and J calls and clone size come straight from that table; D and trimming were deduced from the DNA. This sample has about 350,000 clones, with 88% found just once.

The clonotype originates from a woman between 65 and 79 years old with COVID-19, enrolled during active disease. The genes are TRBV7-7 and TRBJ2-1; 11 bases line up with TRBD2. Sequencing was performed on peripheral blood. The CDR3 sequence is CASSRTGLAATNEQFF. The CDR3 DNA follows: TGTGCCAGCAGCCGGACGGGACTAGCGGCGACCAATGAGCAGTTCTTC.